This T cell receptor (beta chain) was identified in a study of cytomegalovirus exposure and HLA in healthy donors. The study's findings and limits: In vitro experiments confirmed that a few CMV-associated chains were specific for CMV antigens.

PCR primers comprised 60 Vbeta and 13 Jbeta primers. Repertoires were generated with immunoSEQ multiplex PCR, while TCRdb's copy carries only in-frame clones and drops some. Of roughly 140,000 clones listed, over 75% are singletons. Of note for this clone: What it recognizes is unknown.

The CDR3 is made up of 15 amino acids. The V and J ends lost 0 bases and 4 bases, in that order; junction bases with no gene match: 5. The germline V gene encodes CDR1 SGDLS and CDR2 YYNGEE. The chain joins TRBV9 to TRBJ1-2, with 8 bases matching TRBD1. The sample consisted of PBMCs. The TCR sequence derives from a woman younger than 45 in good health and CMV-seronegative. The CDR3 DNA sequence: TGTGCCAGCAGCGTAGAGACAGGGGAAGGCTATGGCTACACCTTC. It specifies CASSVETGEGYGYTF.